This T cell receptor beta chain was obtained from a study of T cell repertoires in cytomegalovirus infection (dated by TCRdb to the late 2010s). Study-wide context: Peptide stimulations targeted recently identified HLA-C-restricted CMV epitopes, whose presentation resists viral immunomodulation, together with well-studied HLA-B-restricted epitopes. Donor HLA type was relevant to the analysis, as public TCR beta signatures indicated carriage of CMV infection together with the matching HLA type.

Beyond this particular receptor, the publication reports: The ex vivo response was dominated by HLA-C-restricted CMV-specific TCR beta clonotypes, and the single most frequent clonotype in two of eight donors was supplied by these HLA-C-restricted clonotypes. Carriers of CMV infection plus the relevant HLA type were discriminated by the cumulative frequency of public TCR beta family members in the study cohort and in an independent roughly 370-donor cohort.

The meaning of the sample's treatment or condition label: in vitro stimulation with specific CMV peptide epitopes to enrich CMV-specific T cells. Trimming takes 1 base from V and 1 base from J, and the germline ends sit 4 bases apart. Counted from cysteine to phenylalanine, this CDR3 has 13 amino acids. Just the 39-base CDR3 DNA is kept, in frame starting at base 1. CDR1 and CDR2, looked up from the germline V gene (reference sequence), are DFQATT and SNEGSKA. The instrument given in TCRdb is Illumina HiSeq 1500. The public sequencing data were trimmed at Q25 with fastp and processed into clonotypes with MiXCR by TCRdb, which kept only in-frame beta chains. Every distinct CDR3 protein forms one entry, paired with its most common genes and DNA. This sample has just under 500,000 distinct CDR3 sequences in its table, and around 30% of those were observed once. Clones ranked in the top ten supply 15% to 20% of the sample.

Comment on this clonotype: Its antigen target is currently unknown. No base-level quality is on record; no much larger clone is a single base apart.

Recombination linked TRBV20-1 to TRBJ2-2; there is no confident call for the D gene. This clonotype originated in a human donor in good health (CMV status not recorded). Some clones in this sample may be carry-over from other donors' samples. Sequencing used cultured PBMCs, obtained from culture after CMV antigen stimulation. This receptor has the CDR3 CSARARNTGELFF. The base sequence is TGCAGTGCTAGAGCCAGGAACACCGGGGAGCTGTTTTTT.